This T cell receptor beta chain was sequenced during a study of T cells after yellow fever vaccination. About the research overall: Preparation used SMART-Seq v4 Ultra Low Input for the low-cell-number fractions. Study-wide findings and caveats: Boosting was followed by the reappearance of most primary-vaccination clones (approximately 97% CD4, 85% to 90% CD8).

This clonotype was counted at least ten times. The antigen is undetermined. J lost 5 bases, V lost 4 bases, and 10 bases had no gene match. The length of the CDR3 is 15 residues. Looked up from germline, CDR1 is SGHKS and CDR2 is YYEKEE (reference sequence). MiXCR, applied by TCRdb to the 5' RACE reads, yields one record per CDR3 protein. This table holds 200,000 or so distinct CDR3 sequences, roughly 6.8% found once. The genes are TRBV5-5 and TRBJ2-7, with 9 positions matching TRBD2. The TCR was taken from a man aged 30 to 45 who received the YFV17D yellow fever vaccine. The material was CD4+ T cells sorted from PBMCs, obtained on the day of the yellow fever booster vaccination. For the CDR3, the DNA is TGTGCCAGCAGCGCCTTGGGTAGCGGGAGCCACGAGCAGTACTTC. The encoded protein is CASSALGSGSHEQYF.